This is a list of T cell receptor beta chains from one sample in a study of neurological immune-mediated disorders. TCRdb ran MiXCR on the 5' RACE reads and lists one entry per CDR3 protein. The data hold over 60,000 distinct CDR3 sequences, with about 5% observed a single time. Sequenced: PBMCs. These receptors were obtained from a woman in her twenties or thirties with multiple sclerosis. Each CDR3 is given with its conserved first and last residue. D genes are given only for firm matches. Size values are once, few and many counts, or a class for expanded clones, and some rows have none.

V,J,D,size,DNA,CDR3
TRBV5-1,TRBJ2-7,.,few,TGCGCCAGCAGCAGAGACGGGACCTCCGAGCAGTACTTC,CASSRDGTSEQYF
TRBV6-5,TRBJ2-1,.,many,TGTGCCAGCAGTTACTCGAAAGGCTACAATGAGCAGTTCTTC,CASSYSKGYNEQFF
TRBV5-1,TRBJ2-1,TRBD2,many,TGCGCCAGCAGCTTGGCGAGGGTAGCGGGGGTCTCCTACAATGAGCAGTTCTTC,CASSLARVAGVSYNEQFF
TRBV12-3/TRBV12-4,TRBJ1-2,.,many,TGTGCCAGCAGTTTAGGGCAGGGGCCAATGCTAGGTGGCTACACCTTC,CASSLGQGPMLGGYTF
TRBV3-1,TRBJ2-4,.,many,TGTGCCAGCAGCCAAGCACTGGTAAACATTCAGTACTTC,CASSQALVNIQYF
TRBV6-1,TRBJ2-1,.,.,TGTGCCAGCAGTGGAGATAGCGGCGGTAATGAGCAGTTCTTC,CASSGDSGGNEQFF
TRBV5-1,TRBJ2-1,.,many,TGCGCCAGCAGCTTGGCGGCGGGGTCAACCTACAATGAGCAGTTCTTC,CASSLAAGSTYNEQFF
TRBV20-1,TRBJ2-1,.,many,TGCAGTGCCTCCTTGCCGACCTCTTCCTACAATGAGCAGTTCTTC,CSASLPTSSYNEQFF
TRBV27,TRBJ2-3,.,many,TGTGCCAGCAGTTTATCTAGGGGACGATCCAAGGGAGATACGCAGTATTTT,CASSLSRGRSKGDTQYF
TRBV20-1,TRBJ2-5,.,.,TGCAGTGCTAGCAGGACCGACCAGGAGACCCAGTACTTC,CSASRTDQETQYF
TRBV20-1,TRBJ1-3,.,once,TGCAGTGCCCCCCGGGCGGGCTCTGGAAACACCATATATTTT,CSAPRAGSGNTIYF
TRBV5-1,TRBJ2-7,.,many,TGCGCCAGCAGCTTGGAGATAACAGGGACTTCCTACGAGCAGTACTTC,CASSLEITGTSYEQYF
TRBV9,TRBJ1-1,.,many,TGTGCCAGCAGCGTAGTAGTGAACACTGAAGCTTTCTTT,CASSVVVNTEAFF
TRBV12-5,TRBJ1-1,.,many,TGTGCTAGTGGTTTGGACACGAACACTGAAGCTTTCTTT,CASGLDTNTEAFF
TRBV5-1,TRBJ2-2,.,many,TGCGCCAGCAGCGAGGGACTTCACACCGGGGAGCTGTTTTTT,CASSEGLHTGELFF
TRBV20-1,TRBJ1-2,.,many,TGCAGTGCTGCCCTGACTGGGAACTATGGCTACACCTTC,CSAALTGNYGYTF
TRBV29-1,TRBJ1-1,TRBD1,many,TGCAGCGTTGTTGGTCGGGACAGGCCGAACACTGAAGCTTTCTTT,CSVVGRDRPNTEAFF
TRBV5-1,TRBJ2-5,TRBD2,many,TGCGCCAGCAGCTTACTAGCGGTCGGTCGGGAGACCCAGTACTTC,CASSLLAVGRETQYF
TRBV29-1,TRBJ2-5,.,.,TGCAGCGTTACTGGAATGTTAGCAGGGGAGACCCAGTACTTC,CSVTGMLAGETQYF
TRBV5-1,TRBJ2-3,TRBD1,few,TGCGCCAGCGCCCCGGGACAGGAATTAGATACGCAGTATTTT,CASAPGQELDTQYF
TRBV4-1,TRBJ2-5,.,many,TGCGCCAGCAGCCAAATACCTGGGGAGACCCAGTACTTC,CASSQIPGETQYF
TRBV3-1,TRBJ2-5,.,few,TGTGCCAGCAGCCAAGAGAAAGCTCGGACTACTTACCAAGAGACCCAGTACTTC,CASSQEKARTTYQETQYF
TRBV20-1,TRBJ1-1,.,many,TGCAGTGCCCTTTTGGTGAACACTGAAGCTTTCTTT,CSALLVNTEAFF
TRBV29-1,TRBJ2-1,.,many,TGCAGCGTTGAACGGCGGGACCCCGCCTACAATGAGCAGTTCTTC,CSVERRDPAYNEQFF
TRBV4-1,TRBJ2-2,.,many,TGCGCCAGCAGCCAAGGGGCTACGAACACCGGGGAGCTGTTTTTT,CASSQGATNTGELFF
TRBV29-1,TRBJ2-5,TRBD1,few,TGCAGCGTTGACAGGGGGCGGGAGACCCAGTACTTC,CSVDRGRETQYF
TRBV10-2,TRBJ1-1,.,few,TGCGCCAGCAGGGATCAGCCCTTGAACACTGAAGCTTTCTTT,CASRDQPLNTEAFF
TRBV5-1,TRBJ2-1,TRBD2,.,TGCGCCAGCAGCTCAGGACTAGCGGGGAGAGGGAAATACAATGCGCAGTTCTTC,CASSSGLAGRGKYNAQFF
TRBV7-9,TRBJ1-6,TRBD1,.,TGTGCCAGCCGCTTAGGTGGAGGGGGCGGTTCACCCCTCCACTTT,CASRLGGGGGSPLHF
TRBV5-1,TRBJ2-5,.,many,TGCGCCAGCAGAGAATCCGACACAGAGACCCAGTACTTC,CASRESDTETQYF
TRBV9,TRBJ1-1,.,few,TGTGCCAGCAGCGTAGCGGGGTATCTGAACACTGAAGCTTTCTTT,CASSVAGYLNTEAFF
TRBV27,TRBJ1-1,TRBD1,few,TGTGCCAGCAGTTCACCCGGGACAGGAGATATTGAAGCTTTCTTT,CASSSPGTGDIEAFF
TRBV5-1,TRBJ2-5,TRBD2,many,TGCGCCAGCAGCTTCCAAACTAGCGGGCAAGAGACCCAGTACTTC,CASSFQTSGQETQYF
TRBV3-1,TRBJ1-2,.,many,TGTGCCAGCAGCCAATCTCCTCGTCATGGCTACACCTTC,CASSQSPRHGYTF
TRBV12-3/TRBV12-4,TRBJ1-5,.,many,TGTGCCAGCAGCCCGGGGGGTAGCAATCAGCCCCAGCATTTT,CASSPGGSNQPQHF
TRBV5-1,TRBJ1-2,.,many,TGCGCCAGCAGCTTAGGGAAAGGCTATGGCTACACCTTC,CASSLGKGYGYTF
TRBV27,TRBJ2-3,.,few,TGTGCCAGCAGTTTTCGGCAGCCTTCCGATACGCAGTATTTT,CASSFRQPSDTQYF
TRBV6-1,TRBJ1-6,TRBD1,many,TGTGCCACGAATACAGGGGCCTCACCCCTCCACTTT,CATNTGASPLHF
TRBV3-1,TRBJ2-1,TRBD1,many,TGTGCCAGCAGCCAATTGACAGGGGCCCCCTACAATGAGCAGTTCTTC,CASSQLTGAPYNEQFF
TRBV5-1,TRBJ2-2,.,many,TGCGCCAGCAGCTCGAGGGGGGGAAACACCGGGGAGCTGTTTTTT,CASSSRGGNTGELFF
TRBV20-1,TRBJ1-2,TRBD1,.,TGCAGTGCTAGAGATCCTCCGACAGGGGACACCTTC,CSARDPPTGDTF
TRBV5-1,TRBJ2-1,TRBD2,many,TGCGCCAGCCATAATCCGGGACTAGCGGGCACCAATGAGCAGTTCTTC,CASHNPGLAGTNEQFF
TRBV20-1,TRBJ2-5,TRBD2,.,TGCAGTGCTACAGGACTAGCGGGAGAGACCCAGTACTTC,CSATGLAGETQYF
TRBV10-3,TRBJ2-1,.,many,TGTGCCACGCGCATGAGGCAGGAGATAGGCAATGAGCAGTTCTTC,CATRMRQEIGNEQFF